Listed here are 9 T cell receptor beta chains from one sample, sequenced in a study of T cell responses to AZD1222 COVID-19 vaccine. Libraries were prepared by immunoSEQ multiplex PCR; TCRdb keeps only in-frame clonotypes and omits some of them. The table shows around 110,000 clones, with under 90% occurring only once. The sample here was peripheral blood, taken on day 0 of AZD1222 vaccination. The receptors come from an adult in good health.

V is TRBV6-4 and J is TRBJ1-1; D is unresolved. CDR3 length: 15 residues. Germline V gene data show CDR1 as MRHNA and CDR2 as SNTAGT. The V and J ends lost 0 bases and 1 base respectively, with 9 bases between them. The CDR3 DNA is TGTGCCAGCAGTGACTCGAGATGGGGGAACACTGAAGCTTTCTTT. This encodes CASSDSRWGNTEAFF.

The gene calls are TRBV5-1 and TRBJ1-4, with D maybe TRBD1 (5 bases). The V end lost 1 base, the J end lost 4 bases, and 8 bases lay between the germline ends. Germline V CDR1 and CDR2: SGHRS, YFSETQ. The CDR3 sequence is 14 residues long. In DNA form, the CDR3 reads TGCGCCAGCAGCTTGAGAGGGGATAATGAAAAACTGTTTTTT. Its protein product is CASSLRGDNEKLFF.

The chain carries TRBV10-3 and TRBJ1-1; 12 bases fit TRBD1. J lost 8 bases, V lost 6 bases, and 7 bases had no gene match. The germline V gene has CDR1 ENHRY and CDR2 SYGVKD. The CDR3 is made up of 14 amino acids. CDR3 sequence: CAIREPGQGAEAFF. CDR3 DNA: TGTGCCATCAGAGAACCGGGACAGGGGGCCGAAGCTTTCTTT.

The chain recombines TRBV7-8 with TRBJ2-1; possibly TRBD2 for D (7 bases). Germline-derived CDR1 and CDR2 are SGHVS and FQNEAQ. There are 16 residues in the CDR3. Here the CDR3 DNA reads TGTTCTTCAACTTCAGCGGGACATAGCCCCTACAATGAGCAGTTCTTC. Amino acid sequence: CSSTSAGHSPYNEQFF.

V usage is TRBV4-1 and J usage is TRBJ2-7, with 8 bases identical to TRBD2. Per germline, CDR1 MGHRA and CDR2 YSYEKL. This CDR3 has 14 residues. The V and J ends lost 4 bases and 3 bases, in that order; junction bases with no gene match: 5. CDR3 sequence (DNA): TGCGCCAGCAGCCTGGGACTAGGGCTCTACGAGCAGTACTTC. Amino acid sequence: CASSLGLGLYEQYF.

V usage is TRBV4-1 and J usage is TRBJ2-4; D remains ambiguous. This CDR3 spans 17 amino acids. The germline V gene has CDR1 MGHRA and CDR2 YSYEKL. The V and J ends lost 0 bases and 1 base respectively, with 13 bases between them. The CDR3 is CASSQDSAPSAKNIQYF. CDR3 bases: TGCGCCAGCAGCCAAGACTCGGCCCCTTCGGCCAAAAACATTCAGTACTTC.

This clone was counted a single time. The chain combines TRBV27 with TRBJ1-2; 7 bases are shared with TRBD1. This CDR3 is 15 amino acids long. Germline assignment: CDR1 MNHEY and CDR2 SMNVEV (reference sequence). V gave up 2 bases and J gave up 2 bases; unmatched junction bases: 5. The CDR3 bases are TGTGCCAGCAGTTTAAAAGGGGGCGCAAACTATGGCTACACCTTC. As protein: CASSLKGGANYGYTF.

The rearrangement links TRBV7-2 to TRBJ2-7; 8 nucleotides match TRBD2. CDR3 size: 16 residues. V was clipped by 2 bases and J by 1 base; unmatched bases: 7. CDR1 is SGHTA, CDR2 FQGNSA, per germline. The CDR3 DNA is TGTGCCAGCAGCTTATCCCCAACTAGCGGTTCCTACGAGCAGTACTTC. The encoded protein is CASSLSPTSGSYEQYF. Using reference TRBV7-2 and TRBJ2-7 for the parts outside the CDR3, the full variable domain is GAGVSQSPSNKVTEKGKDVELRCDPISGHTALYWYRQSLGQGLEFLIYFQGNSAPDKSGLPSDRFSAERTGGSVSTLTIQRTQQEDSAVYLCASSLSPTSGSYEQYFGPGTRLTVT.

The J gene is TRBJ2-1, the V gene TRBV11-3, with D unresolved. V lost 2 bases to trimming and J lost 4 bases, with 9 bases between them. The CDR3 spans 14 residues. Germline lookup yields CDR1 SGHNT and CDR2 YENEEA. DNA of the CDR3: TGTGCCAGCAGCTTAACGGAGAGATACAATGAGCAGTTCTTC. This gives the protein CASSLTERYNEQFF.